This T cell receptor beta chain was documented in a study of follicular helper T cells after annual influenza vaccination (dated by TCRdb to the late 2010s). In terms of the full investigation: Blood was collected on days 0, 7 and 28 after each seasonal influenza vaccination. To look at recall of cTfh clones, some subjects were tracked through successive annual vaccinations covering the 2013-2014, 2014-2015 and 2015-2016 seasons. Multi-year samples were obtained from about six subjects, with two vaccination seasons covered for four subjects and three seasons covered for two subjects. Samples from 2013-2014 were cryopreserved, whereas samples from about 2015 were processed immediately after collection. One week after vaccination, a second recruited cohort of 12 to 13 subjects (Table S1) displayed a similar ICOS+CD38+ cTfh response. General study outcomes and caveats: ICOS+CD38+ cTfh clonality correlated with the frequency of that population, and its change correlated with the change in circulating plasmablast frequency. Day 7 ICOS+CD38+ clones were most often found later in ICOS-CD38- cTfh, suggesting that subset may serve as a memory reservoir. A recurrent oligoclonal ICOS+CD38+ cTfh response containing tetramer and AIM influenza-specific clonotypes was recalled by successive annual vaccinations. Productive TCRB sequences were recovered from only about 10-23% of analyzed cells, so rare clonotypes could not be sampled.

Trimming at the junction amounts to 2 bases on V and 5 bases on J, and the germline ends lie 10 bases apart. CDR3 length: 14 amino acids, cysteine to phenylalanine. Only the CDR3 region is kept as DNA, spanning 42 bases read in frame from base 1. CDR1 and CDR2 are drawn from the germline V gene (reference sequence): SEHNR, FQNEAQ. Preparation of the library involved the immunoSEQ multiplex PCR assay. Adaptive Biotechnologies carried out TCRB amplification, library preparation, sequencing and preliminary bioinformatics at Survey level resolution. For TCRB sequencing, genomic DNA from sorted cTfh populations was amplified by multiplex PCR. The authors processed their data as follows. Clonality was calculated in R as 1 minus normalized Shannon entropy, and the Gini index was computed with the R package ineq. Overlap score was defined as the summed counts of shared sequences divided by the total counts of all sequences in both compared samples. Fisher's exact test, with an assumed theoretical repertoire of 10^7 TCRB sequences, was used to assess the significance of shared clonotypes. TCRdb carries this immuneACCESS record with in-frame sequences only. Its versions omit some clonotypes, under half of them owing to an unresolved V gene in the studies checked, with the rest unexplained. D and trimming were read from the DNA, whereas the V and J calls and clone size are those reported in that table. This sample has 400 to 500 clones in its table, and 80% to 90% of those were observed once. 4% to 6% of the sample is taken by the ten largest.

The intended sense of this specimen's time point label: 2014-2015 season, pre-vaccination. Adults were given seasonal inactivated influenza vaccine (Fluvarix), and sorted blood CD4 subsets were followed by TCRB sequencing before and after vaccination. To be eligible, subjects had to live in the community and must not have received influenza vaccine in the previous 6 months. Influenza vaccine contraindications, substance abuse, HIV/AIDS, active malignancy, immunomodulatory medication and active illness such as respiratory infection were included among the exclusion criteria. Between about 35 and 110 mL of blood was sampled per time point. Circulating Tfh were defined as non-naive CD4+CXCR5+PD-1+ cells, and these cells were sorted into ICOS+CD38+ and ICOS-CD38- fractions. Ficoll-Paque PLUS or SepMate separation was used to isolate PBMC. Cell subsets were sorted from PBMC on a BD FACS Aria before DNA extraction.

About this clone itself: Which antigen it targets is not known. No qualities accompany the bases; no much larger clone lies one base away.

Source: CXCR5+ CD38+ circulating T follicular helper cells from blood, taken on the day of influenza vaccination. According to the study, the label for this sample's cell subset or site signals: circulating Tfh, non-naive CD4+CXCR5+PD-1+ (ICOS+CD38+ or ICOS-CD38-). The chain is assembled from TRBV7-9 and TRBJ2-1, with the D gene call left open. The TCR comes from an adult who received the influenza vaccine. CDR3 reads: CASSLSVGDNEQFF. The sequence in DNA is TGTGCCAGCAGCTTATCGGTAGGAGACAATGAGCAGTTCTTC.